This TCR beta chain was sequenced during a study of T cells expressing NK-cell markers. Study-wide points: Roughly 6 of the donors carried dominant NKG2C+ clonotypes that took up roughly 1.0-8% of their CD8+ T cells.

TCRdb re-called the 5' RACE reads; one entry per CDR3 protein, DNA not given. The sample's table shows 200,000 to 300,000 distinct CDR3 sequences. Notes on this clonotype: Its antigen is still unknown.

This CDR3 region has 15 residues. The sequence was obtained from a man between 18 and 35 years old in good health. Sequenced material: blood T cells: a sorted CD56 or NKG2C T cell subset, CD4+ or CD8+ T cells, or bulk PBMC T cells (not recorded which). The rearrangement uses TRBV12-3 or TRBV12-4 and TRBJ2-5; TCRdb outputs TRBD1, but without DNA this stays unchecked. CDR3 sequence: CASSLSDRTKETQYF.